A few counts support the clone carrying this TCR beta chain. TCRdb used MiXCR to reprocess the 5' RACE reads, holding one entry per CDR3 protein. The table has about 230,000 distinct CDR3 sequences, approximately 6.7% seen once. The data belong to a study of T cells after yellow fever vaccination. Trimming stripped 1 base from V and 2 bases from J, with 24 bases between. CDR1 is SGHAT, CDR2 FQDESV, per germline (reference sequence). This CDR3 region has 20 residues. The chain employs TRBV11-1 and TRBJ2-1; D is possibly TRBD2 (6 bases). Sequences were derived from CD4+ T cells sorted from PBMCs, sampled on the day of the yellow fever booster vaccination. This TCR derives from a man aged 25 to 40 who received the YFV17D yellow fever vaccine. In DNA form, the CDR3 reads TGTGCCAGCAGCTTAGTTTATAGTGGGACGGGAGACATCACCTACAATGAGCAGTTCTTC. This codes for CASSLVYSGTGDITYNEQFF.